The 11 T cell receptor beta chains below were found in one sample sequenced in a study of tumor-infiltrating lymphocytes in primary liver carcinoma. Priming with a constant-region primer yielded TCR beta cDNA from about 450 ng total RNA. Three rounds of nested multiplex PCR with slightly modified ARM-PCR produced TCR beta libraries. Running roughly 10 cycles apiece, the first two PCR rounds relied on TRBV1-TRBV30 forward primers together with a C-beta reverse primer. TCRdb fed the multiplex PCR reads into MiXCR, producing one record per CDR3 protein. Of approximately 46,000 distinct CDR3 sequences in the sample, about 75% are singletons; the top ten hold over 30%. Co-extracting RNA and DNA was done with roughly 17-32 mg of unsorted bulk tissue as input. Sequenced sample: tumor-adjacent normal liver tissue. The receptors derive from a woman in her 30s with primary liver carcinoma and hepatitis B virus infection.

With respect to this clonotype: A clone one base away is much larger, so this may be a read error. The chain employs TRBV5-6 and TRBJ2-2; the D gene is possibly TRBD1 (6 bases). Germline V gene sequence: CDR1 SGHDT, CDR2 YYEEEE. The CDR3 is made up of 14 amino acids. The DNA for the CDR3 is TGTGCCAGCTGCGACAGGATGAACACCGTGGAGCTGTTTTTT. Encoded protein: CASCDRMNTVELFF.

The chain carries TRBV18 and TRBJ2-7; no clear D gene. Germline CDR1 is KGHSH and CDR2 is LQKENI. The CDR3 spans 13 residues. With 6 bases removed from V and 0 bases from J, the gap between germline ends came to 9 bases. The CDR3: CASSAKFSYEQYF. As DNA, the CDR3 is TGTGCCAGCTCGGCGAAATTCTCCTACGAGCAGTACTTC.

This chain connects TRBV12-3 or TRBV12-4 to TRBJ2-5; perhaps TRBD2 as D (5 bases). CDR3 length: 15 amino acids. V lost 9 bases and J lost 3, with 20 bases in between. As DNA, the CDR3 is TGTGCCAGTGGCACCTACCGTGGGAGCGAAGAGACCCAGTACTTC. Its protein product is CASGTYRGSEETQYF.

This clonotype was seen only once. This rearrangement joins TRBV6-5 to TRBJ2-2, with D possibly being TRBD2 (6 bases). Per germline, CDR1 MNHEY and CDR2 SVGAGI. V was trimmed by 6 bases and J by 5 bases, leaving 19 bases between them. The CDR3 totals 16 residues. CDR3 in DNA: TGTGCCAGCAGCCTTAGTGAGGAGGGACTTACCGGGGAGCTGTTTTTT. It is translated as CASSLSEEGLTGELFF.

Concerning this clonotype itself: Because the CDR3 is missing its conserved closing phenylalanine or tryptophan, this is likely a read error. The chain joins TRBV12-3 or TRBV12-4 to TRBJ2-1; D assignment may be TRBD1 or TRBD2 (6 bases each). The length of the CDR3 is 14 residues. CDR3 bases: TGTGCCACCAGGGGTAGCGGAACCTACTATGAGCAGTTCTTA. Its translation: CATRGSGTYYEQFL.

Comments on this clonotype: The conserved phenylalanine or tryptophan normally closing the CDR3 is absent here, so this likely arose from a read error. The rearrangement uses TRBV7-8 and TRBJ2-3; 10 bases are a match to TRBD2. Germline CDR1 reads SGHVS; CDR2 reads FQNEAQ. This CDR3 is built from 16 residues. Here the CDR3 DNA reads TGTGCAAGCAGCTTAGGAGCGGGGGGGCCTGGTGATACGCAGTATTTG. The encoded protein is CASSLGAGGPGDTQYL.

Remarks on this clonotype: Because it lacks the conserved phenylalanine or tryptophan at the end, this CDR3 is likely a read error. This sequence joins TRBV12-3 or TRBV12-4 and TRBJ2-5, with D perhaps TRBD2 (6 bases). The CDR3 totals 15 residues. Here the CDR3 DNA reads TGTGGCAGCAGCACCTACCCCGGGAGCGAAGGGACCCAGTACGTC. This gives the protein CGSSTYPGSEGTQYV.

Concerning this clonotype itself: Lacking the conserved final phenylalanine or tryptophan, this CDR3 likely reflects a read error. This chain uses TRBV4-3 with TRBJ2-1, with D tentatively TRBD2 (6 bases). The CDR3 has 16 residues. The germline V gene encodes CDR1 LGHNA and CDR2 YSLEER. The CDR3 nucleotides are TGCGCCAGCAGTCAAGATGCGGGAAGCTCCTACAGTGAGCAGTTCTTA. Protein product: CASSQDAGSSYSEQFL.

As for this clonotype: No conserved phenylalanine or tryptophan is present at the end of the CDR3, so a read error is the likely explanation. The chain is built from TRBV11-2 and TRBJ2-5, with D perhaps TRBD1 (5 bases). Trimming removed 4 bases at V and 5 bases at J, with 17 bases between. The CDR3 is 15 amino acids. The germline V gene has CDR1 SGHAT and CDR2 FQNNGV. The CDR3 sequence: CASSSLMTAAETQYL. The CDR3 DNA is TGTGCCAGCAGCTCTTTAATGACAGCCGCTGAGACCCAGTACCTC.

The table lists this clonotype with a count of one. V usage is TRBV6-2 or TRBV6-3 and J usage is TRBJ1-3; weak D call: TRBD1 (5 bases). The CDR3 sequence is 17 residues long. Germline CDR1 reads MNHEY; CDR2 reads SVGEGT. The germline V and J ends were trimmed by 7 bases and 0 bases, with 19 bases remaining between them. CDR3 in amino acids: CASKLLDSADSGNTIYF. CDR3 nucleotides: TGTGCCAGCAAACTCCTCGACAGTGCGGACTCTGGAAACACCATATATTTT.

This chain links TRBV6-1 with TRBJ1-2; D not certain. V shed 11 bases and J shed 1 base, with 17 bases lying between them. CDR1 MNHNS and CDR2 SASEGT come from the germline V gene. The CDR3 has 14 amino acids. CDR3: CACASRADNYGYTF. DNA for the CDR3: TGTGCCTGTGCCTCTAGGGCAGATAACTATGGCTACACCTTC.